One sample yielded the 13 T cell receptor beta chains listed below, sequenced in a study of cytomegalovirus exposure and HLA in healthy donors (dated by TCRdb to about 2017). Libraries came from the immunoSEQ multiplex PCR assay. TCRdb stores this immuneACCESS table with in-frame sequences only. Part of the clones is absent; in the studies checked, under half of the shortfall reflects unresolved V genes, and no reason is known for the rest. This sample comprises approximately 280,000 clones, just over 85% of them detected only once. 1% of the sample rests with the top ten. Sequenced sample: PBMCs. These receptors were taken from a woman aged 18-35 years in good health and CMV-seronegative.

The rearrangement uses TRBV27 and TRBJ2-4; 10 bases map to TRBD1. V shed 6 bases and J 7 bases; nucleotides not matched to a gene: 3. This CDR3 has 13 amino acids. Germline CDR1 MNHEY, CDR2 SMNVEV (reference sequence). The CDR3 DNA reads TGTGCCAGCAGCCAGGACAGGGGGAACATTCAGTACTTC. This gives the protein CASSQDRGNIQYF.

A single count supports this clone. The V gene is TRBV6-5, the J gene TRBJ2-1; D is possibly TRBD1 (5 bases). CDR3 length: 11 residues. The V end was cut by 5 bases, the J end by 7 bases, with 6 bases between. Germline CDR1 and CDR2: MNHEY and SVGAGI. CDR3 loop: CASSQGNEQFF. In DNA form, the CDR3 reads TGTGCCAGCAGTCAGGGAAATGAGCAGTTCTTC.

V and J are TRBV14 and TRBJ2-7; a weak D match, TRBD1 (6 bases). The CDR3 extends over 13 amino acids. In germline, CDR1 is SGHDN, CDR2 FVKESK. The V and J ends lost 4 bases and 3 bases respectively, with 10 bases between them. Here the CDR3 DNA reads TGTGCCAGCAGCCCCGAGGGGGACTACGAGCAGTACTTC. It specifies CASSPEGDYEQYF.

The CDR3: CASSVSTGTRNTGELFF. Here the CDR3 DNA reads TGTGCCAGCAGCGTCTCAACCGGGACTAGGAACACCGGGGAGCTGTTTTTT. The chain has TRBV9 and TRBJ2-2, with TRBD2 matching 8 bases. V shed 2 bases, J shed 1 base, and the junction held 7 bases outside the gene matches. The CDR3 is made up of 17 amino acids. Germline V CDR1 and CDR2: SGDLS, YYNGEE.

The chain joins TRBV7-8 to TRBJ2-3; D remains unclear. Trimming stripped 7 bases from V and 4 bases from J, with 15 bases between. Per germline, CDR1 SGHVS and CDR2 FQNEAQ. CDR3 length: 14 amino acids. The DNA for the CDR3 is TGTGCCAGCACCTTTGATCCCGAGGCAGATACGCAGTATTTT. Its translation is CASTFDPEADTQYF.

This sequence joins TRBV9 and TRBJ2-7; perhaps TRBD1 as D (5 bases). Germline CDR1 SGDLS, CDR2 YYNGEE. The CDR3 consists of 14 residues. The V end lost 0 bases, the J end lost 4 bases, and 11 bases lay between the germline ends. CDR3 sequence (DNA): TGTGCCAGCAGCGTAGAGGCAGGGCCTTACGAGCAGTACTTC. The encoded protein is CASSVEAGPYEQYF.

CDR3 sequence: CASRWDRGREKLFF. For the CDR3, the DNA is TGCGCCAGCAGATGGGACAGGGGGCGAGAAAAACTGTTTTTT. The chain recombines TRBV5-1 with TRBJ1-4; 12 nucleotides line up with TRBD1. This CDR3 region has 14 residues. Trimming took 5 bases from V and 8 from J; bases not matched to a gene: 4. Looked up from germline, CDR1 is SGHRS and CDR2 is YFSETQ.

This chain connects TRBV4-1 to TRBJ1-4; no firm D call. This CDR3 has 17 amino acids. From germline, CDR1 is MGHRA and CDR2 YSYEKL. Trimming left V 0 bases short and J 0 bases short, with 11 bases between. CDR3 coding DNA: TGCGCCAGCAGCCAAGATGGGAGGTTTTCAACTAATGAAAAACTGTTTTTT. Its protein is CASSQDGRFSTNEKLFF.

The V call is TRBV7-3, the J call TRBJ2-5, with D hard to call. CDR1 and CDR2 (germline): SGHTA, FQGTGA. V was shortened by 2 bases and J by 2 bases, with 6 bases between the two germline ends. The CDR3 spans 13 residues. CDR3 bases: TGTGCCAGCAGCTTAGGCTCTCAAGAGACCCAGTACTTC. Translation: CASSLGSQETQYF.

This clone appeared a few times. The CDR3 region has the DNA TGCGCCAGCAGCCCCACTAGCGACTACGAGCAGTACTTC. This codes for CASSPTSDYEQYF. The genes are TRBV4-1 and TRBJ2-7, with TRBD2 matching over 7 bases. The CDR3 is 13 amino acids. With 4 bases clipped from V and 3 bases from J, the junction kept 3 bases outside the gene matches. Germline V gene lookup returns CDR1 MGHRA and CDR2 YSYEKL.

This chain connects TRBV16 to TRBJ1-3, with 7 nucleotides matching TRBD1. The CDR3 totals 18 residues. Germline V gene sequence: CDR1 KGHSY, CDR2 FQNENV. V lost 0 bases to trimming and J lost 0 bases; unmatched junction nucleotides: 8. The CDR3 DNA reads as TGTGCCAGCAGCCAATCGGAACATGACAGGGCCTCTGGAAACACCATATATTTT. It translates to CASSQSEHDRASGNTIYF.

The chain links TRBV9 to TRBJ1-6, with D possibly being TRBD1 (5 bases). V was clipped by 0 bases and J by 9 bases, with 13 bases between them. CDR1 is SGDLS, CDR2 YYNGEE, per germline. The CDR3 extends over 15 amino acids. CDR3: CASSVGQSGASPLHF. The CDR3 DNA sequence: TGTGCCAGCAGCGTAGGACAGTCGGGCGCTTCACCCCTCCACTTT.

V usage is TRBV29-1 and J usage is TRBJ2-7, with TRBD1 matching 9 bases. After removal of 6 bases from V and 3 bases from J, the junction contained 6 bases not matched to a gene. The CDR3 is made up of 13 amino acids. CDR1 and CDR2 (germline): SQVTM, ANQGSEA. CDR3 sequence: CSVDGQGNYEQYF. The DNA for the CDR3 is TGCAGCGTGGACGGACAGGGGAACTACGAGCAGTACTTC.